This paragraph reports one T cell receptor beta chain. These data come from a study of T cell changes during pregnancy in multiple sclerosis. The repertoire was sequenced with immunoSEQ multiplex PCR; TCRdb's copy has only in-frame clones and lacks some. This table has approximately 50,000 clones, 92% appearing once. This CDR3 comprises 16 residues. Germline values: CDR1 SGHNT, CDR2 YYREEE (reference sequence). Trimming shortened V by 0 bases and J by 3 bases, and 14 bases separated the two germline ends. The clonotype originates from a female donor with multiple sclerosis, enrolled in a pregnancy study. The material sequenced was CD4+ T cells from peripheral blood mononuclear cells, taken after pregnancy. The V and J genes are TRBV5-4 and TRBJ2-3, with D perhaps TRBD1 (7 bases). CDR3 DNA: TGTGCCAGCAGCTTGGATCCAGGGGGGAAAACAGATACGCAGTATTTT. Protein sequence: CASSLDPGGKTDTQYF.